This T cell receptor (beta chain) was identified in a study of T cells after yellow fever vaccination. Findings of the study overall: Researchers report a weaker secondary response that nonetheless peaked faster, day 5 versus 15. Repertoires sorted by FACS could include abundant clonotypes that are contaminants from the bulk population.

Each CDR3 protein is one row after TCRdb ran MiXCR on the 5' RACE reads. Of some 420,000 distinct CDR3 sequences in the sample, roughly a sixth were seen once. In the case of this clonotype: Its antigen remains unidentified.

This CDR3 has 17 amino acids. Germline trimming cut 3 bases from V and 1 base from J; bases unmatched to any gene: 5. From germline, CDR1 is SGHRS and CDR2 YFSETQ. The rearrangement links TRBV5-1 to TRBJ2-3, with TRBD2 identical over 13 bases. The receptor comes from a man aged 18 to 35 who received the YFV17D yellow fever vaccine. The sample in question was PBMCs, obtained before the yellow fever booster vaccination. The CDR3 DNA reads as TGCGCCAGCAGCTGGGACGGACTAGCGGGGGGCACAGATACGCAGTATTTT. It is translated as CASSWDGLAGGTDTQYF.